These 6 T cell receptor beta chains were all obtained from the same sample, sequenced in a study of CD8+ T cells in alopecia areata. Extraction and reverse transcription of RNA yielded cDNA as the sequencing template. Method: immunoSEQ multiplex PCR; TCRdb's copy keeps in-frame clones and lacks some. Observed in the sample are approximately 300,000 clones, none of them singletons. A panel of CD4, CD8alpha, NKG2D, NKG2ACE and other markers served to sort pooled cutaneous lymph node cells. The sequencing input was CD4+ T cells sorted from a lymph node. These receptors all come from a C3H/HeJ mouse with alopecia areata. Mice of this strain are of MHC haplotype H2-k.

Only a few counts were recorded for this clone. The genes and germline here are from mouse. The DNA ends 4 residues before the CDR3 does, and the rest of the CDR3 is filled in from the germline J gene. The J gene is TRBJ2-7, the V gene TRBV13-1; D perhaps matches TRBD1 (5 bases). CDR3 length: 12 residues. V lost 3 bases, J lost 2 bases, and 6 bases lay in between. Per germline, CDR1 NSHNY and CDR2 SYGAGN. Incomplete CDR3 DNA: TGTGCCAGCAGTGGGACAACCTAT. It specifies CASSGTTY. The CDR3 reads in full as CASSGTTYEQYF.

In its sample, this clone was seen a few times. Gene names and germline refer to mouse. The sequenced fragment ends 4 residues before the CDR3 boundary, so the rest is inferred from the germline J gene. This rearrangement joins TRBV12-1 to TRBJ1-2; D not certain. Trimming took off 2 bases at V and 4 bases at J, with 10 bases between the two ends. The length of the CDR3 is 13 residues. Germline values: CDR1 SGHSN, CDR2 HYEKVE. The CDR3 loop reads CASSPDPASDYTF. The CDR3 DNA, read in part, is TGTGCCAGCTCTCCCGATCCAGCCTCC.

This clone was observed a handful of times. Genes here carry mouse names. From the germline J gene comes the end of the CDR3, since the read stops 4 residues before it. This sequence joins TRBV1 and TRBJ1-2; 7 bases are a match to TRBD1. Germline values: CDR1 NSQYPW, CDR2 LRSPGD (reference sequence). V shed 5 bases, J shed 0 bases, and the junction held 6 bases outside the gene matches. There are 15 residues in the CDR3. The CDR3 bases that were read are TGCACCTGCAGTACTTCCGGGACAGCAAACTCC. Translated: CTCSTSGTANS. The full CDR3 reads CTCSTSGTANSDYTF.

In this sample, this clone turned up a few times. Mouse names are used for the genes. The read is 4 residues too short to cover the CDR3 end, so that end is filled in from the germline J gene. At the DNA level, this CDR3 is encoded by other sequences in the same sample as well. The chain recombines TRBV13-2 with TRBJ1-2; D unclear. The CDR3 consists of 14 residues. Germline V gives CDR1 NNHNN, CDR2 SYGAGS (reference sequence). V was clipped by 0 bases and J by 0 bases, with 6 bases between them. The CDR3 bases that were read are TGTGCCAGCGGTGATGAGGGTTCAAACTCC. It translates to CASGDEGSNS. In full, the CDR3 reads CASGDEGSNSDYTF.

Details on this clone: Genes and germline are mouse. The read ends 4 residues early relative to the CDR3; the germline J gene fills the gap. The chain joins TRBV19 to TRBJ1-2; 11 nucleotides align to TRBD1. The CDR3 covers 17 residues. The germline V gene encodes CDR1 FNHDT and CDR2 SITEND (reference sequence). Losses at the gene ends were 4 bases for V and 0 bases for J; bases not matched to a gene: 8. The CDR3 sequence is CASSAFPGQGANSDYTF. Partial CDR3 DNA: TGTGCCAGCAGTGCTTTTCCGGGACAGGGGGCAAACTCC.

Regarding this clone: Gene names and germline match the mouse. The CDR3 extends 4 residues past the end of the read, so its final part is completed from the germline J gene. The J gene is TRBJ2-1, the V gene TRBV13-1, with 9 positions matching TRBD1. The germline gives CDR1 NSHNY, CDR2 SYGAGN. With 3 bases clipped from V and 0 bases from J, the junction kept 4 bases outside the gene matches. The CDR3 contains 16 residues. The CDR3 loop is CASSGRTGDNYAEQFF. The DNA read from the CDR3 is TGTGCCAGCAGTGGTAGGACAGGGGATAACTATGCT.